This entry is about one T cell receptor beta chain. The antigen is undetermined. TCRdb re-analysed the 5' RACE reads in MiXCR, keeping a single row per CDR3 protein. The repertoire holds approximately 400,000 distinct CDR3 sequences, with more than 20% as singletons. The sample comes from a study of T-cell memory formation after mild COVID-19. As for the study in general: There were largely donor-specific TCR clusters. Findings and limits, study-wide: Shrinking CD4+ clones were chiefly CM and EM; CD8+ ones were chiefly EMRA.

The CDR3 spans 17 residues. Unmatched junction bases numbered 12, after V lost 0 bases and J lost 5 bases. Germline loops: CDR1 SGHDN, CDR2 FVKESK. Sequencing was done on a sample of PBMCs or a T cell subset sorted from them (not recorded which). This chain links TRBV14 with TRBJ2-5, with 7 bases lining up with TRBD2. The receptor was isolated from an adult woman who had mild COVID-19 (a few samples of this study predate the infection). Cell type and time point are not known. The CDR3 nucleotides read TGTGCCAGCAGCCAAGATTGGGGGAGGGACCCCACGGAGACCCAGTACTTC. This translates into CASSQDWGRDPTETQYF.